A single sample is the source of the 11 T cell receptor beta chains below, sequenced in a study of cytomegalovirus exposure and HLA in healthy donors. The PCR employed 60 Vbeta primers together with 13 Jbeta primers. Some clones are missing from TCRdb's copy, which holds only in-frame ones; the method was immunoSEQ multiplex PCR. Of about 150,000 clones in the sample, roughly 81% were seen once. The sample was PBMCs. Receptors originate from a woman between 18 and 30 years old in good health and CMV-seronegative.

This chain uses TRBV4-1 with TRBJ2-7, with 8 positions matching TRBD1. The CDR3 spans 14 residues. CDR1 and CDR2 (germline): MGHRA, YSYEKL. With 2 bases clipped from V and 6 bases from J, the junction kept 6 bases outside the gene matches. CDR3 residues: CASSQKGGQVEQYF. In DNA, the CDR3 is TGCGCCAGCAGCCAAAAAGGGGGACAGGTCGAGCAGTACTTC.

This chain links TRBV28 with TRBJ2-3, with 10 bases identical to TRBD1. Losses at the gene ends were 3 bases for V and 2 bases for J; bases not matched to a gene: 5. The CDR3 totals 16 residues. Germline-derived CDR1 and CDR2 are MDHEN and SYDVKM. CDR3 loop: CASSFRDRGHTDTQYF. CDR3 in DNA: TGTGCCAGCAGTTTTCGGGACAGGGGCCACACAGATACGCAGTATTTT.

This clone was counted only a few times. CDR3 DNA sequence: TGCGCCAGCAGCCAAGAACCAGGTTCCAATTATGGCTACACCTTC. Encoded protein: CASSQEPGSNYGYTF. The rearrangement joins TRBV4-1 to TRBJ1-2; D gene ambiguous. From germline, CDR1 is MGHRA and CDR2 YSYEKL. The CDR3 is 15 amino acids. V lost 0 bases and J lost 5, with 13 bases in between.

This rearrangement joins TRBV10-3 to TRBJ2-7; D perhaps matches TRBD1 (5 bases). CDR3 size: 14 residues. Germline V gene data show CDR1 as ENHRY and CDR2 as SYGVKD. The V end lost 7 bases, the J end lost 5 bases, and 18 bases lay between the germline ends. CDR3 nucleotide sequence: TGTGCCATCACCCCTTATAGGGGTTCCGACGAGCAGTACTTC. Its protein product is CAITPYRGSDEQYF.

The chain uses TRBV11-2 and TRBJ2-1; 13 bases align to TRBD2. The V segment lost 6 bases and the J segment 4 bases; nucleotides outside the gene matches: 6. From germline, CDR1 is SGHAT and CDR2 FQNNGV. The CDR3 runs to 16 residues. CDR3: CASRILAGGPYNEQFF. The CDR3 DNA follows: TGTGCCAGCAGGATACTAGCGGGGGGGCCGTACAATGAGCAGTTCTTC.

This clone was seen only a few times. V gene TRBV30 combines with J gene TRBJ2-5; a possible D gene is TRBD2 (6 bases). The CDR3 totals 13 residues. Between the trimmed V and J ends, which lost 1 base and 0 bases, there was a span of 6 bases. Per the germline V gene, CDR1 is GTSNPN and CDR2 is SVGIG (reference sequence). This CDR3 is CAWSGGNQETQYF. Written as DNA, the CDR3 is TGTGCCTGGAGTGGCGGGAACCAAGAGACCCAGTACTTC.

V is TRBV2 and J is TRBJ1-6; 8 positions agree with TRBD1. With 4 bases clipped from V and 6 bases from J, the junction kept 5 bases outside the gene matches. There are 15 residues in the CDR3. The germline V gene has CDR1 SNHLY and CDR2 FYNNEI. Here the CDR3 DNA reads TGTGCCAGCAGTGTAGACAGGGGAGGTAATTCACCCCTCCACTTT. This codes for CASSVDRGGNSPLHF.

V is TRBV15 and J is TRBJ2-5; 8 bases are a match to TRBD2. CDR1 and CDR2 (germline): LNHNV, YYDKDF (reference sequence). V shed 7 bases and J 4 bases; nucleotides not matched to a gene: 11. The length of the CDR3 is 15 residues. CDR3 protein: CATIIGGGPGETQYF. The CDR3 coding sequence is TGTGCCACCATCATCGGCGGGGGGCCTGGAGAGACCCAGTACTTC.

This clone was found once. The V and J genes are TRBV11-2 and TRBJ2-7; 12 bases agree with TRBD2. This CDR3 is 15 amino acids long. Germline values: CDR1 SGHAT, CDR2 FQNNGV. J gave up 4 bases and V 1 base, and 2 bases lay outside the gene matches. The CDR3 DNA reads TGTGCCAGCAGCTTAGCACTAGCGGGAGGTTACGAGCAGTACTTC. As protein: CASSLALAGGYEQYF.

The chain recombines TRBV6-5 with TRBJ1-1; no firm D call. V gave up 0 bases and J gave up 6 bases, with 17 bases separating them. The CDR3 loop spans 16 amino acids. CDR1 is MNHEY, CDR2 SVGAGI, per germline. CDR3 sequence (DNA): TGTGCCAGCAGTTACTCGAAAGCCTCCCATAGCCCTGAAGCTTTCTTT. Protein sequence: CASSYSKASHSPEAFF.

This chain uses TRBV5-1 with TRBJ2-2, with D tentatively TRBD2 (6 bases). The CDR3 has 18 amino acids. Trimming left V 3 bases short and J 6 bases short, with 24 bases between. Germline values: CDR1 SGHRS, CDR2 YFSETQ. CDR3: CASSWPRGADGGPGELFF. The CDR3 DNA reads TGCGCCAGCAGCTGGCCAAGAGGGGCTGACGGGGGTCCCGGGGAGCTGTTTTTT.